This is a list of T cell receptor beta chains from one sample in a study of T cell responses to AZD1222 COVID-19 vaccine. Profiled with immunoSEQ multiplex PCR; TCRdb holds only in-frame clones, not every one. The repertoire consists of 100,000 to 140,000 clones, with 80% to 90% occurring once and the leading ten covering about 6.6%. The material was peripheral blood, obtained on day 0 of AZD1222 vaccination. These receptors were taken from an adult in good health. The CDR3 runs from the conserved cysteine through the conserved F or W. A D gene is named only where the DNA matches it firmly. Size values are once, few and many counts, or a class for expanded clones, and some rows have none.

size: .; J: TRBJ2-1; V: TRBV2; D: TRBD2; CDR3: CASRSTSGTRSEQFF; DNA: TGTGCCAGCAGATCAACTAGCGGGACCCGGAGTGAGCAGTTCTTC
size: .; J: TRBJ1-1; V: TRBV7-3; D: .; CDR3: CASSPDGVATEAFF; DNA: TGTGCCAGCAGCCCGGACGGGGTGGCCACTGAAGCTTTCTTT
size: few; J: TRBJ2-7; V: TRBV19; D: .; CDR3: CASSTLNGGFQAYEQYF; DNA: TGTGCCAGTAGTACTCTCAATGGGGGGTTTCAAGCCTACGAGCAGTACTTC
size: .; J: TRBJ1-2; V: TRBV9; D: TRBD1; CDR3: CASPDRDIYGYTF; DNA: TGTGCCAGCCCGGACAGGGACATCTATGGCTACACCTTC
size: .; J: TRBJ2-1; V: TRBV5-4; D: .; CDR3: CASSSSTYNEQFF; DNA: TGTGCCAGCAGCTCCTCAACCTACAATGAGCAGTTCTTC
size: once; J: TRBJ1-5; V: TRBV5-1; D: .; CDR3: CASSLEGVSNQPQHF; DNA: TGCGCCAGCAGCTTGGAGGGGGTTAGCAATCAGCCCCAGCATTTT
size: .; J: TRBJ1-2; V: TRBV30; D: TRBD1; CDR3: CAWSQGTGDHGYTF; DNA: TGTGCCTGGAGTCAAGGGACAGGGGATCATGGCTACACCTTC
size: few; J: TRBJ2-5; V: TRBV29-1; D: .; CDR3: CSVEKGTTQYF; DNA: TGCAGCGTTGAAAAGGGGACGACCCAGTACTTC
size: .; J: TRBJ2-5; V: TRBV11-2; D: TRBD2; CDR3: CASSLGTSGRGKTQYF; DNA: TGTGCCAGCAGCTTGGGGACTAGCGGGAGAGGAAAGACCCAGTACTTC
size: .; J: TRBJ1-6; V: TRBV4-2; D: TRBD1; CDR3: CASRSGQGYSPLHF; DNA: TGTGCCAGCAGGTCCGGACAGGGGTATTCACCCCTCCACTTT
size: .; J: TRBJ1-1; V: TRBV29-1; D: .; CDR3: CSVPLSRNTEAFF; DNA: TGCAGCGTCCCTCTCAGTAGAAACACTGAAGCTTTCTTT
size: .; J: TRBJ2-2; V: TRBV24-1; D: .; CDR3: CATSDSRKDTGELFF; DNA: TGTGCCACCAGTGATTCTCGGAAGGACACCGGGGAGCTGTTTTTT
size: .; J: TRBJ2-5; V: TRBV19; D: .; CDR3: CASSMGGKETQYF; DNA: TGTGCCAGTAGTATGGGCGGGAAAGAGACCCAGTACTTC
size: .; J: TRBJ1-1; V: TRBV21-1; D: .; CDR3: CASSNIGEAVRDTEAFF; DNA: TGTGCCAGCAGCAATATCGGGGAGGCGGTGAGGGACACTGAAGCTTTCTTT
size: once; J: TRBJ2-3; V: TRBV2; D: TRBD2; CDR3: CASWGGKKSTDTQYF; DNA: TGTGCCAGTTGGGGAGGGAAGAAAAGCACAGATACGCAGTATTTT
size: .; J: TRBJ2-5; V: TRBV19; D: .; CDR3: CASSRGARETQYF; DNA: TGTGCCAGTAGTCGGGGGGCGAGAGAGACCCAGTACTTC
size: .; J: TRBJ1-1; V: TRBV11-3; D: .; CDR3: CASSLKGNTEAFF; DNA: TGTGCCAGCAGCTTAAAAGGGAACACTGAAGCTTTCTTT
size: .; J: TRBJ1-1; V: TRBV12-5; D: .; CDR3: CASGLMTYTEAFF; DNA: TGTGCTAGTGGTTTGATGACATACACTGAAGCTTTCTTT
size: .; J: TRBJ2-7; V: TRBV7-3; D: TRBD2; CDR3: CASSSGGTSGRYEQYF; DNA: TGTGCCAGCAGCTCAGGGGGAACTAGCGGGAGGTACGAGCAGTACTTC
size: .; J: TRBJ2-3; V: TRBV7-8; D: .; CDR3: CASSSQRVTDTQYF; DNA: TGTGCCAGCAGCTCTCAGCGGGTCACAGATACGCAGTATTTT
size: .; J: TRBJ2-7; V: TRBV9; D: .; CDR3: CASSVGTISGRGIKSYEQYF; DNA: TGTGCCAGCAGCGTAGGTACGATCTCGGGGAGAGGGATAAAAAGCTACGAGCAGTACTTC
size: once; J: TRBJ2-2; V: TRBV28; D: .; CDR3: CASSFLNGIEGSNTGELFF; DNA: TGTGCCAGCAGTTTTCTTAACGGGATAGAGGGATCGAACACCGGGGAGCTGTTTTTT
size: .; J: TRBJ2-1; V: TRBV24-1; D: .; CDR3: CATRGGGMRNEQFF; DNA: TGTGCCACGAGGGGAGGGGGGATGCGCAATGAGCAGTTCTTC
size: .; J: TRBJ2-1; V: TRBV7-3; D: TRBD2; CDR3: CASSSGTSGRAVASYNEQFF; DNA: TGTGCCAGCAGCTCAGGGACTAGCGGGAGGGCCGTGGCCTCCTACAATGAGCAGTTCTTC
size: .; J: TRBJ1-2; V: TRBV12-3/TRBV12-4; D: .; CDR3: CASSFRGGYGYTF; DNA: TGTGCCAGCTCCTTTAGAGGGGGGTATGGCTACACCTTC
size: .; J: TRBJ1-1; V: TRBV5-6; D: .; CDR3: CASRRWARTEAFF; DNA: TGTGCCAGCCGCCGGTGGGCGAGGACTGAAGCTTTCTTT
size: .; J: TRBJ2-1; V: TRBV2; D: TRBD1; CDR3: CASSAGDRGSYNEQFF; DNA: TGTGCCAGCAGTGCGGGGGACAGGGGGTCCTACAATGAGCAGTTCTTC
size: .; J: TRBJ1-6; V: TRBV28; D: TRBD1; CDR3: CASSHRQGDHF; DNA: TGTGCCAGCAGTCACCGACAGGGGGACCACTTT
size: .; J: TRBJ2-7; V: TRBV19; D: TRBD1; CDR3: CASTPSRDSNSYEQYF; DNA: TGTGCCAGTACCCCCTCCCGGGACAGCAACTCCTACGAGCAGTACTTC
size: once; J: TRBJ1-2; V: TRBV28; D: .; CDR3: CASSTEGGNYGYTF; DNA: TGTGCCAGCAGTACCGAGGGGGGTAACTATGGCTACACCTTC
size: .; J: TRBJ1-1; V: TRBV6-5; D: .; CDR3: CASSNHRVLNTEAFF; DNA: TGTGCCAGCAGTAATCACAGGGTTCTGAACACTGAAGCTTTCTTT
size: .; J: TRBJ2-7; V: TRBV9; D: .; CDR3: CASSPLKNPSYEQYF; DNA: TGTGCCAGCAGCCCCCTGAAAAACCCTTCCTACGAGCAGTACTTC
size: .; J: TRBJ2-7; V: TRBV11-2; D: TRBD2; CDR3: CASSSGLAVFYEQYF; DNA: TGTGCCAGCAGCTCGGGACTAGCGGTTTTCTACGAGCAGTACTTC
size: .; J: TRBJ1-2; V: TRBV7-3; D: TRBD1; CDR3: CASSLKTGVYGYTF; DNA: TGTGCCAGCAGCTTAAAAACAGGGGTCTATGGCTACACCTTC
size: .; J: TRBJ1-6; V: TRBV3-1/TRBV3-2; D: TRBD1; CDR3: CASSVDRVSYNSPLHF; DNA: TGTGCCAGCAGTGTTGACAGGGTGTCCTATAATTCACCCCTCCACTTT
size: .; J: TRBJ1-5; V: TRBV7-2; D: TRBD1; CDR3: CASSPRQGGNQPQHF; DNA: TGTGCCAGCAGCCCGAGACAGGGGGGCAATCAGCCCCAGCATTTT
size: .; J: TRBJ1-5; V: TRBV27; D: .; CDR3: CASSLREDQPQHF; DNA: TGTGCCAGCAGTTTAAGGGAGGATCAGCCCCAGCATTTT
size: .; J: TRBJ2-1; V: TRBV19; D: .; CDR3: CASSMSTEQFF; DNA: TGTGCCAGTAGTATGTCCACGGAACAGTTCTTC